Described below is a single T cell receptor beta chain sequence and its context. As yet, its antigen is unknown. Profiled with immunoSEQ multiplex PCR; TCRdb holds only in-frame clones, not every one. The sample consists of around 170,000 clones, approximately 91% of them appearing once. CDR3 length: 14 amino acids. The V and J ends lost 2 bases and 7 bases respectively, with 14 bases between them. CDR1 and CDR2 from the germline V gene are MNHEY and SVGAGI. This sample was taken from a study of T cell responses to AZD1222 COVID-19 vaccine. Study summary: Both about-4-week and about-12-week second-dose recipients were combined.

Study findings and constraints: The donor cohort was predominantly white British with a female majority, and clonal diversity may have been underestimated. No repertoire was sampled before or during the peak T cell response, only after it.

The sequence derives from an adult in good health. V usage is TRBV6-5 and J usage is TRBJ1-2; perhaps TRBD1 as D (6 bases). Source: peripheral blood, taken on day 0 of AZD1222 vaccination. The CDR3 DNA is TGTGCCAGCAGTTACGCGGGGGGCGCGAGTGGCTACACCTTC. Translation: CASSYAGGASGYTF.